The TCR beta chain described here comes from a study of blood T cell repertoires in COVID-19. Overall study context: Sites across the United States, Italy and Spain contributed samples from acute and convalescent COVID-19.

Some clones are missing from TCRdb's copy, which holds only in-frame ones; the method was immunoSEQ multiplex PCR. The table shows around 340,000 clones, with 80% to 90% occurring only once. V was clipped by 2 bases and J by 12 bases, with 18 bases between them. Germline CDR1 reads SGDLS; CDR2 reads YYNGEE. The CDR3 length is 14 residues. The receptor comes from a man aged 25-40 years with active or convalescent COVID-19. The J gene is TRBJ2-1, the V gene TRBV9; TRBD1 might be the D (6 bases). Source material: peripheral blood. The CDR3 here is CASSVYGDKGGQFF. For the CDR3, the DNA is TGTGCCAGCAGCGTTTACGGGGACAAGGGTGGGCAGTTCTTC.